Following are 2 T cell receptor beta chains from one sample sequenced in a study of blood T cell repertoires in COVID-19 (dated by TCRdb to about 2020). The library was prepared using the immunoSEQ multiplex PCR assay. The immuneACCESS repertoire file appears here via TCRdb, limited to in-frame rearrangements. These files lack a portion of the clones; in checked studies, under half of the deficit traces to unresolved V genes, and the cause of the others is not known. The sample table contains more than 80,000 clones; only one count was recorded for approximately 83% of them. Roughly 2.2% of the sample belongs to the ten largest clones. Sequenced input: peripheral blood. These receptors were taken from a woman in her 70s with acute or convalescent COVID-19.

The chain couples TRBV24-1 to TRBJ2-1, with 9 bases lining up with TRBD2. V dropped 4 bases and J dropped 0; count of bases not matched to a gene: 3. This CDR3 has 16 residues. Germline V CDR1 and CDR2: KGHDR, SFDVKD. This CDR3 reads CATSELAGSSYNEQFF. DNA for the CDR3: TGTGCCACCAGTGAGCTAGCGGGGTCCTCCTACAATGAGCAGTTCTTC.

This chain joins TRBV5-4 and TRBJ1-1; D is undetermined. Trimming removed 2 bases at V and 1 base at J, with 3 bases between. CDR3 length: 12 amino acids. The germline V gene has CDR1 SGHNT and CDR2 YYREEE (reference sequence). CDR3 sequence reads: CASSLQNTEAFF. The DNA for the CDR3 is TGTGCCAGCAGCTTACAGAACACTGAAGCTTTCTTT.